This TCR beta chain was documented in a study of CD4 T cells in relation to SARS-CoV-2 and coronaviruses. Findings of the study overall: Monoreactive clones expanded significantly more to SARS-CoV-2 than crossreactive clones did. No crossreactivity against non-spike viral proteins was tested here.

CD4+ T cells from unexposed donors were obtained before the COVID-19 pandemic (2011-2018). Isolation of CD4+ T cells took place after less than 11 days in culture. About 2 million PBMCs per well were cultured with approximately 10 IU/ml IL-2. Using immunoSEQ multiplex PCR, the repertoire was profiled, and TCRdb retains in-frame clones only, with some absent. Found here are 9,000 to 13,000 clones, 70% to 80% of them singletons; the top ten hold approximately 19%. This clone was counted a few times. Its antigen is unidentified. Sequenced sample: CD4+ T cells from PBMCs, cultured in vitro. The receptor was isolated from a human donor in good health.

The CDR3 bases are TGTGCCAGCAGCCTAAATAATTCACCCCTCCACTTT. This gives the protein CASSLNNSPLHF. The gene calls are TRBV5-4 and TRBJ1-6; D gene ambiguous. The CDR3 is 12 amino acids. Germline CDR1 reads SGHNT; CDR2 reads YYREEE (reference sequence). Trimming removed 4 bases from V and 5 bases from J, with 4 bases in between. Drawing the rest from reference TRBV5-4 and TRBJ1-6, the complete variable domain is ETGVTQSPTHLIKTRGQQVTLRCSSQSGHNTVSWYQQALGQGPQFIFQYYREEENGRGNFPPRFSGLQFPNYSSELNVNALELDDSALYLCASSLNNSPLHFGNGTRLTVT.